Here is one T cell receptor (beta chain) with its context. Its target is not known. Measured with immunoSEQ multiplex PCR; TCRdb has only the in-frame clones, and not every one. This table holds approximately 70,000 clones, more than 70% found once. These data come from a study of OX40 agonist ivuxolimab in advanced cancers. Study summary: Patients with hepatocellular carcinoma, melanoma, renal cell or head and neck cancer made up the dose-escalation patients. Study-wide points: Both CD4+ and CD8+ T cell populations in blood had undergone clonal expansion by week 6 at 0.1 to 3.0 mg/kg. Among the nonresponders, some also had low normalized T-cell clonal expansion.

Trimming removed 5 bases from V and 0 bases from J, with 17 bases in between. The CDR3 has 17 residues. CDR1 is MDHEN and CDR2 is SYDVKM in the germline V gene. The specimen was CD4+ or CD8+ T cells sorted from blood, collected in a trial of the OX40 agonist ivuxolimab. J is TRBJ1-5 and V is TRBV28, with D uncertain. The sequence came from an adult with an advanced solid tumor such as melanoma, head and neck, liver or kidney cancer. The CDR3 sequence: CASSPTTTFYSNQPQHF. CDR3 coding DNA: TGTGCCAGCAGTCCTACTACCACGTTTTATAGCAATCAGCCCCAGCATTTT. Combining the CDR3 with reference TRBV28 and TRBJ1-5 gives the whole variable domain DVKVTQSSRYLVKRTGEKVFLECVQDMDHENMFWYRQDPGLGLRLIYFSYDVKMKEKGDIPEGYSVSREKKERFSLILESASTNQTSMYLCASSPTTTFYSNQPQHFGDGTRLSIL.